Listed below are T cell receptor beta chains from one sample, sequenced in a study of blood T cell repertoires in COVID-19. Sequencing used immunoSEQ multiplex PCR; TCRdb keeps in-frame clones, though not all of them. The sample has around 320,000 clones; around 87% are singletons. The specimen sequenced was PBMCs or T cells enriched from blood (not recorded which). These receptors originate from a woman between 18 and 30 years old with acute COVID-19. Each CDR3 is given with its conserved first and last residue. A D gene is named only where the DNA matches it firmly. Rows give clone size only sometimes, using once, few, many, or a class for an expanded clone.

V gene,D gene,J gene,clone size,CDR3 DNA,CDR3 protein
TRBV28,.,TRBJ1-3,few,TGTGCCAGCACTCGTGCCGGGAACACCATATATTTT,CASTRAGNTIYF
TRBV3-1/TRBV3-2,TRBD1,TRBJ1-5,.,TGTGCCAGCAGCCGCAAGGGGGCGAGCAATCAGCCCCAGCATTTT,CASSRKGASNQPQHF
TRBV19,.,TRBJ1-1,.,TGTGCCAGTAGTTCCAACCGGGGGGCTCGGGGCACTGAAGCTTTCTTT,CASSSNRGARGTEAFF
TRBV7-6,.,TRBJ2-2,.,TGTGCCAGCAGCTCTCGCGGGACTTCCGGGGAGCTGTTTTTT,CASSSRGTSGELFF
TRBV28,.,TRBJ2-7,.,TGTGCCAGCAGTTTACCAGGGATCTACGAGCAGTACTTC,CASSLPGIYEQYF
TRBV19,.,TRBJ1-4,.,TGTGCCAGTAGTATGAGGGAGCTTAATGAAAAACTGTTTTTT,CASSMRELNEKLFF
TRBV27,TRBD1,TRBJ2-7,.,TGTGCCAGCAGGGCTCCGGGACAGGGGAATTACGAGCAGTACTTC,CASRAPGQGNYEQYF
TRBV18,.,TRBJ1-1,.,TGTGCCAGCTCACCTTTAACGACAAGGTATAACACTGAAGCTTTCTTT,CASSPLTTRYNTEAFF
TRBV28,.,TRBJ2-7,many,TGTGCCAGCAGTTCCCACGGCGCAGGGGGGCTTTACGAGCAGTACTTC,CASSSHGAGGLYEQYF
TRBV28,TRBD1,TRBJ1-6,.,TGTGCCAGCAGAGTGGGACAGGGCGATAATTCACCCCTCCACTTT,CASRVGQGDNSPLHF
TRBV7-9,.,TRBJ2-5,.,TGTGCCAGCAGCTTAGATGTGCGGTTAGGAGAGACCCAGTACTTC,CASSLDVRLGETQYF
TRBV7-9,TRBD2,TRBJ2-7,.,TGTGCCAGCAGCTTGGCGGGAGGAGGGGCCCCCCTCTACGAGCAGTACTTC,CASSLAGGGAPLYEQYF
TRBV7-9,TRBD1,TRBJ2-7,.,TGTGCCAGCACCGCGACAGGGGCCTACGAGCAGTACTTC,CASTATGAYEQYF
TRBV6-2/TRBV6-3,TRBD1,TRBJ2-7,.,TGTGCCAGCAGTTACGAGACAGGGGGCCGTCACGAGCAGTACTTC,CASSYETGGRHEQYF
TRBV29-1,TRBD1,TRBJ1-5,.,TGCAGCGTTGGAAGGGGGCTCAATCAGCCCCAGCATTTT,CSVGRGLNQPQHF
TRBV28,.,TRBJ1-6,.,TGTGCCAGCAGTTTATACCAGGGTAATTCACCCCTCCACTTT,CASSLYQGNSPLHF
TRBV5-1,TRBD1,TRBJ1-2,few,TGCGCCAGCAGCTTGGACAGGGGGATGCGTTGGGTTGGCTACACCTTC,CASSLDRGMRWVGYTF
TRBV3-1/TRBV3-2,.,TRBJ2-1,once,TGTGCCAGCAGCCAAGGTCTACGGGACTGGCCGTACAATGAGCAGTTCTTC,CASSQGLRDWPYNEQFF
TRBV2,.,TRBJ1-1,few,TGTGCCAGCAGCGTCGACAGGACGAACACTGAAGCTTTCTTT,CASSVDRTNTEAFF